Listed here is a single TCR beta chain. For sorted subsets, about 190 ng DNA per replicate equaled about 30,000 T cell genomes. Assay: immunoSEQ multiplex PCR; the TCRdb copy retains only in-frame clones and omits some. The repertoire holds roughly 1,500,000 clones, 98% seen once, with around 0.38% in the top ten. The sample comes from a study of shared clonotypes between healthy human individuals. V lost 3 bases, J lost 2 bases, and 13 bases lay in between. Germline V gives CDR1 MDHEN, CDR2 SYDVKM. This CDR3 is 15 amino acids long. This TCR came from a man aged 25 to 40 in good health. The sample taken for sequencing was naive CD4+ T cells sorted from blood. Subset denoted: CD45RA+ positively selected. The chain uses TRBV28 and TRBJ2-5; weak D call: TRBD2 (6 bases). This chain's CDR3 is CASSFGGGRQETQYF. The CDR3 DNA sequence: TGTGCCAGCAGTTTCGGGGGAGGACGGCAAGAGACCCAGTACTTC.